The entry below gives a single TCR beta chain sequence along with its context. Its specificity is unknown. Production of TCR cDNA was by 5'RACE template switching, which also added a universal primer site and UMIs. TCRdb ran MiXCR on the 5' RACE reads and lists one entry per CDR3 protein. The sample has 620,000 or so distinct CDR3 sequences; around 12% are singletons. V was clipped by 1 base and J by 4 bases, with 8 bases between them. The length of the CDR3 is 13 residues. Per the germline V gene, CDR1 is MNHEY and CDR2 is SMNVEV (reference sequence). These data belong to a study of T cells after yellow fever vaccination. Whole-study context: Fractions of limited cellularity were prepared by means of SMART-Seq v4 Ultra Low Input.

Study-wide results and limits: Contamination by abundant bulk-population clonotypes could be present in FACS-sorted repertoires. Though it reached lower strength, the secondary response hit its peak faster, day 5 versus 15.

The TCR was taken from a man between 25 and 39 years old who received the YFV17D yellow fever vaccine. The source material was PBMCs, sampled on the day of the yellow fever booster vaccination. This sequence joins TRBV27 and TRBJ2-7; D remains unclear. The CDR3 DNA is TGTGCCAGCAGTTTATATAAGGGTTACGAGCAGTACTTC. It yields the protein CASSLYKGYEQYF.